The 3 T cell receptor beta chains reported below all come from one sample, sequenced in a study of T cell responses to AZD1222 COVID-19 vaccine. Using immunoSEQ multiplex PCR, the repertoire was profiled, and TCRdb retains in-frame clones only, with some absent. Among about 110,000 clones listed, 92% were seen once. Material: peripheral blood, obtained 28 days after the second AZD1222 dose. These receptor sequences come from an adult who received the AZD1222 COVID-19 vaccine.

V gene TRBV7-2 combines with J gene TRBJ1-5, with unresolved D. V was trimmed by 0 bases and J by 3 bases, leaving 6 bases between them. The CDR3 is made up of 14 amino acids. Germline loops: CDR1 SGHTA, CDR2 FQGNSA. CDR3 in DNA: TGTGCCAGCAGCTTAGCAGGGCCCAATCAGCCCCAGCATTTT. This codes for CASSLAGPNQPQHF.

The genes are TRBV4-1 and TRBJ2-1; D call uncertain. Trimming left V 4 bases short and J 5 bases short, with 18 bases between. Germline CDR1 reads MGHRA; CDR2 reads YSYEKL. This CDR3 spans 16 amino acids. The CDR3 is CASSPLGPAGHNEQFF. In DNA form, the CDR3 reads TGCGCCAGCAGCCCCCTTGGACCAGCAGGCCACAATGAGCAGTTCTTC.

This clone appeared a single time. The chain couples TRBV19 to TRBJ1-3; D remains unclear. With 9 bases removed from V and 0 bases from J, the gap between germline ends came to 12 bases. Germline V gene lookup returns CDR1 LNHDA and CDR2 SQIVND (reference sequence). The CDR3 extends over 14 amino acids. The CDR3 spells CASRTGSSGNTIYF. CDR3 DNA sequence: TGTGCCAGCAGGACGGGCTCCTCTGGAAACACCATATATTTT.